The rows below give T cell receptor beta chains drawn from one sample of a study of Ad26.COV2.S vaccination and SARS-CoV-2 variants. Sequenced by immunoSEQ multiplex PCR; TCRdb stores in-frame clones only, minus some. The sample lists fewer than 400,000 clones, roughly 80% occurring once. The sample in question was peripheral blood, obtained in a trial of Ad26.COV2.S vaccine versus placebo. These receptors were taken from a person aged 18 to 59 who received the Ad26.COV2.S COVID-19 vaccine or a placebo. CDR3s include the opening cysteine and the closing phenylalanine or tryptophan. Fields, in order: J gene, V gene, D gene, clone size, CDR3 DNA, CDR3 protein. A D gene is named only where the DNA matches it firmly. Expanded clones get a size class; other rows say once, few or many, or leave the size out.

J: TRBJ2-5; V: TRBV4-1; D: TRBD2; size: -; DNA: TGCGCCAGCAGCCACGGGACTAGCGGGGCACAAGAGACCCAGTACTTC; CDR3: CASSHGTSGAQETQYF
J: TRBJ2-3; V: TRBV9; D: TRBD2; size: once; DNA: TGTGCCAGCAGCCCCCGGGTGGCGGGGGGCGCAGATACGCAGTATTTT; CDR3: CASSPRVAGGADTQYF
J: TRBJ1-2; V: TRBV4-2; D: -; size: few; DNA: TGTGCCAGCAGCGGTTTGCAGGCCTCGGGCTACACCTTC; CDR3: CASSGLQASGYTF
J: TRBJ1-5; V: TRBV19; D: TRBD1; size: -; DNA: TGTGCCAGTAGTATTTCCCCGGGACAGAAGAATCAGCCCCAGCATTTT; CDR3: CASSISPGQKNQPQHF
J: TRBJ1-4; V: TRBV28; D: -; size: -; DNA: TGTGCCAGCAGTTTAACGACCCTCGGAGGGGAAAAACTGTTTTTT; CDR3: CASSLTTLGGEKLFF
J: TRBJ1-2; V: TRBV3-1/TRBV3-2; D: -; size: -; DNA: TGTGCCAGCAGCCCCCTGACCGGTCATGGCTACACCTTC; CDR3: CASSPLTGHGYTF
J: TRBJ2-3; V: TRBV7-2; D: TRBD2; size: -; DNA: TGTGCCAGCAGCTCTGGGACCAGCGGGGGGGCGCGTCTTGATACGCAGTATTTT; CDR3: CASSSGTSGGARLDTQYF
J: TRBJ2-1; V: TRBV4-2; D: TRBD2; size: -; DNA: TGTGCCAGCAGCCAAGGCGGGGGGACCTACAATGAGCAGTTCTTC; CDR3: CASSQGGGTYNEQFF
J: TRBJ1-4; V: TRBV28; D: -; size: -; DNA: TGTGCCAGCAGTTTAGTGCAGGCTGCTAGGGGTGAAAAACTGTTTTTT; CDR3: CASSLVQAARGEKLFF
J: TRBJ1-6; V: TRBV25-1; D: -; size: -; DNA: TGTGCCAGCAGTGAATGGAACGGCGGGGTGATCGATAATTCACCCCTCCACTTT; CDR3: CASSEWNGGVIDNSPLHF
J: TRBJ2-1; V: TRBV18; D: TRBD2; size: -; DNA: TGTGCCAGCTCAGTTACTAGCGGGACTTACAATGAGCAGTTCTTC; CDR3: CASSVTSGTYNEQFF
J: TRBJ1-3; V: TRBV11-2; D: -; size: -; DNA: TGTGCCAGCAGCCCCCGAAGGGGGGCTGGAAACACCATATATTTT; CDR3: CASSPRRGAGNTIYF
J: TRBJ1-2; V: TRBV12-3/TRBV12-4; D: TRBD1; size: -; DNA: TGTGCCAGCAGCCGGGGACAGGTCTATGGCTACACCTTC; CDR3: CASSRGQVYGYTF
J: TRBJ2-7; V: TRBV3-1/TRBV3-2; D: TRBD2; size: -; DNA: TGTGCCAGCAGCAAACTCGGGACTAAAACCTACGAGCAGTACTTC; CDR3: CASSKLGTKTYEQYF
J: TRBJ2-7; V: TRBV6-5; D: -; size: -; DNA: TGTGCCGTTCTCCTTTTCGGGCAGATCTACGAGCAGTACTTC; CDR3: CAVLLFGQIYEQYF
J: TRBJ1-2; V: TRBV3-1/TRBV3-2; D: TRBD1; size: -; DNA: TGTGCCAGCAGCCGCTACAGGGGAGGAGGCTACACCTTC; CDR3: CASSRYRGGGYTF
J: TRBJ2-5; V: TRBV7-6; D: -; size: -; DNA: TGTGCCAGCAGCTTAATGGTCCGGGCGGAGACCCAGTACTTC; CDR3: CASSLMVRAETQYF
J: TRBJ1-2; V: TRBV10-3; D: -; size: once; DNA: TGTGCCATCAGTGCAGGGGTTAACTATGGCTACACCTTC; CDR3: CAISAGVNYGYTF
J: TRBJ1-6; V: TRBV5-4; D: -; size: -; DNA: TGTGCCAGCAGCTTGGGGACGGGTGGAGATTCACCCCTCCACTTT; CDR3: CASSLGTGGDSPLHF
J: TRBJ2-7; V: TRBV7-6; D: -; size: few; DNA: TGTGCCAGCAGCCAACTAGATTACGAGCAGTACTTC; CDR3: CASSQLDYEQYF
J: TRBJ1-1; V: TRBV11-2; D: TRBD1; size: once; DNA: TGTGCCAGCACCAAGGACAGGGGGCTGGAGACTGAAGCTTTCTTT; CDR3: CASTKDRGLETEAFF
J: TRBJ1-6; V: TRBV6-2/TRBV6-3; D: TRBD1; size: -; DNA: TGTGCCAGCAGTCCGGACAGGGGACATTCACCCCTCCACTTT; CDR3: CASSPDRGHSPLHF
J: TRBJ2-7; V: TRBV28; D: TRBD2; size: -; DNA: TGTGCCAGCAGTGGGGCTAGCGGTGTTAGCTCCTACGAGCAGTACTTC; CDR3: CASSGASGVSSYEQYF
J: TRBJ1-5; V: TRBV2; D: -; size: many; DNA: TGTGCCATCTCTGGGGGGGACTCGGGTCAGCCCCAGCATTTT; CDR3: CAISGGDSGQPQHF
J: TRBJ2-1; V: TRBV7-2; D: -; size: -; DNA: TGTGCCAGCAGAGGGGACACAGCCCACAATGAGCAGTTCTTC; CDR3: CASRGDTAHNEQFF
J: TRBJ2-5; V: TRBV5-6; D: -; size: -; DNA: TGTGCCAGCAGCCTCCGGCACGCGTACCAAGAGACCCAGTACTTC; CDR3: CASSLRHAYQETQYF
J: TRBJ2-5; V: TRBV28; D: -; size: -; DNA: TGTGCCAGCAGTTTCTCGCAGTACCAAGAGACCCAGTACTTC; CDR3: CASSFSQYQETQYF
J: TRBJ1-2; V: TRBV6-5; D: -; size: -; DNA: TGTGCCAGCAGAGAGGGCTATGGCTACACCTTC; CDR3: CASREGYGYTF
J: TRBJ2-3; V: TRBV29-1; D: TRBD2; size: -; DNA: TGCAGCGGCCAAGCGGGGGGGCCTTCAGATACGCAGTATTTT; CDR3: CSGQAGGPSDTQYF
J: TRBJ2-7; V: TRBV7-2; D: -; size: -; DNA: TGTGCCAGCAGGGGAAGTGAAGGTGCAAGCTCCTACGAGCAGTACTTC; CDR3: CASRGSEGASSYEQYF
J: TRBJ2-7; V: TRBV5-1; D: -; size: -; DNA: TGCGCCAGCAGCTTGGATCGGGTTGCCTACGAGCAGTACTTC; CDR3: CASSLDRVAYEQYF
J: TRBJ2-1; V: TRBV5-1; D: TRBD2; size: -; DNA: TGCGCCAGCAGCCCACGGGTAGCGGGGGGCCGCACCTACAATGAGCAGTTCTTC; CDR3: CASSPRVAGGRTYNEQFF
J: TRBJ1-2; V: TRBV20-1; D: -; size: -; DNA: TGCAGTGCTTGGGGGGGGTATGGCTACACCTTC; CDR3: CSAWGGYGYTF
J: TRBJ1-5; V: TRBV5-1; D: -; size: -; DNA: TGCGCCAGCAGCTTGAATGACAATCAGCCCCAGCATTTT; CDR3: CASSLNDNQPQHF
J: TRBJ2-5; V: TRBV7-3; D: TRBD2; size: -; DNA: TGTGCCAGCAGCATGGGACTCGCGGGGGGACTTGGGGAGACCCAGTACTTC; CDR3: CASSMGLAGGLGETQYF
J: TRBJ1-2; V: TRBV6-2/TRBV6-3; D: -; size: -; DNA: TGTGCCAGCAGTTACCGACCGGCAGCTAACTATGGCTACACCTTC; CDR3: CASSYRPAANYGYTF
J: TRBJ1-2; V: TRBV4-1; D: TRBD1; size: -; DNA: TGCGCCAGCAGCCAATTGACAGGGAACTATGGCTACACCTTC; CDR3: CASSQLTGNYGYTF
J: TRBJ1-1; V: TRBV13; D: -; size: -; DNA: TGTGCCACCCACCTTGGGGCTGAAGCTTTCTTT; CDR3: CATHLGAEAFF
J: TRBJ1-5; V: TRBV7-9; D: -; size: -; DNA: TGTGCCAGCAGCTCCAGTTCGGGACAAAGCAATCAGCCCCAGCATTTT; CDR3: CASSSSSGQSNQPQHF
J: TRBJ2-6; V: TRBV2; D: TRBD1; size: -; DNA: TGTGCCAGCAGTCCGGGACAGGGGTACTCTGGGGCCAACGTCCTGACTTTC; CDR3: CASSPGQGYSGANVLTF
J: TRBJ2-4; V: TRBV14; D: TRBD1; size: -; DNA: TGTGCCAGCAGCCGGGGACAGGGCCGAGCCCTAGCCAAAAACATTCAGTACTTC; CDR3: CASSRGQGRALAKNIQYF
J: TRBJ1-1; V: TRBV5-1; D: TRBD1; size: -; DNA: TGCGCCAGCAGCTCCGGACAGGTCTTGAACACTGAAGCTTTCTTT; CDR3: CASSSGQVLNTEAFF
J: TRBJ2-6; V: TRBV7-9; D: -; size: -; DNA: TGTGCCAGCAGCTTAGGGTCTGGGGCCAACGTCCTGACTTTC; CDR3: CASSLGSGANVLTF
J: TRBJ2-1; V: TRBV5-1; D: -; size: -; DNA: TGCGCCAGCTCCCCACAAGGGGGGACCTACAATGAGCAGTTCTTC; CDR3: CASSPQGGTYNEQFF
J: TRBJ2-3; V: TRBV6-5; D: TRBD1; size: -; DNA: TGTGCCAGCAGCCCGGGACAGGAAGCAGATACGCAGTATTTT; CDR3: CASSPGQEADTQYF
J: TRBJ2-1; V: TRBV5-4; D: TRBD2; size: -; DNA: TGTGCCAGCAGCTTTAGTTACGGGACTAGCGGTCTCAATGAGCAGTTCTTC; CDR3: CASSFSYGTSGLNEQFF
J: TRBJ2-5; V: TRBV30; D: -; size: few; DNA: -; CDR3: CAWSVGSGTGGELHF
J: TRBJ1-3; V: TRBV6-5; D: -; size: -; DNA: TGTGCCAGCTCCCTCAATGGGGAAAACACCATATATTTT; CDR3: CASSLNGENTIYF
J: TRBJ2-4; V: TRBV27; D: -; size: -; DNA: TGTGCCAGCAGTTTATGGGGCCCACAGGGAGCCAAAAACATTCAGTACTTC; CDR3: CASSLWGPQGAKNIQYF
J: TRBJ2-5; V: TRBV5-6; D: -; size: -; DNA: TGTGCCAGCGAAAGGGGTTTCCAAGAGACCCAGTACTTC; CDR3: CASERGFQETQYF
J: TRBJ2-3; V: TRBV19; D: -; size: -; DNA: TGTGCCAGTAGTATCGGGGGAACCGAACCCCATACGCAGTATTTT; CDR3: CASSIGGTEPHTQYF